This is a list of T cell receptor beta chains from one sample in a study of T cells in Graves' hyperthyroidism and ophthalmopathy. TCRdb ran MiXCR on the multiplex PCR reads and lists one entry per CDR3 protein. Here the sample spans around 520,000 distinct CDR3 sequences, approximately 14% being singletons. Sequencing used blood. The source of these receptors is a woman in her forties with Graves' hyperthyroidism. Both conserved end residues are part of each CDR3. A D gene is named only where the DNA matches it firmly. Clone size is stated in some rows and not others, as once, few, many or a class when expanded.

D gene | J gene | clone size | V gene | CDR3 DNA | CDR3 protein
TRBD2 | TRBJ2-1 | many | TRBV6-1 | TGTGCCAGCACCTTAGCGGGAGGATTCTACAATGAGCAGTTCTTC | CASTLAGGFYNEQFF
TRBD2 | TRBJ2-3 | many | TRBV6-1 | TGTGCCAGCAACCTCGGGACTAGCGGGAGGGCAGATACGCAGTATTTT | CASNLGTSGRADTQYF
- | TRBJ1-6 | - | TRBV19 | TGTGCCAGTACGTCAAGCTATAATTCACCCCTCCACTTT | CASTSSYNSPLHF
TRBD2 | TRBJ2-7 | - | TRBV27 | TGTGCCAGCAGTTCAACCCGGGGACTAGCGGCCGGAATCTACGAGCAGTACTTC | CASSSTRGLAAGIYEQYF
- | TRBJ2-7 | many | TRBV29-1 | TGCAGCGTTGAAGCAGGGAATCGTCGCGAGCAGTACTTC | CSVEAGNRREQYF
- | TRBJ1-2 | many | TRBV12-3/TRBV12-4 | TGTGCCAGCAGTTTTCGGGATAACTATGGCTACACCTTC | CASSFRDNYGYTF
TRBD2 | TRBJ2-5 | many | TRBV7-2 | TGTGCCAGCAGCTTAGGGACTAGCGTCCATTCGTACTTC | CASSLGTSVHSYF
TRBD1 | TRBJ2-1 | - | TRBV7-2 | TGTGCCAGCAGCTCCTGGACAGGGGTTTTGTACGATGAGCAGTTCTTC | CASSSWTGVLYDEQFF
- | TRBJ2-7 | many | TRBV10-1 | TGCGCCAGCAGTCTTGACAGGTTCAACGAGCAGTACTTC | CASSLDRFNEQYF
- | TRBJ2-1 | - | TRBV6-5 | TGTGCCAGCGGCACAGGGAACTACAATGAGCAGTTCTTC | CASGTGNYNEQFF
- | TRBJ1-1 | - | TRBV11-2 | TGTGCCAGCAGCTTCGGACACATGAACACTGAAGCTTTCTTT | CASSFGHMNTEAFF
- | TRBJ2-3 | many | TRBV28 | TGTGCCAGCAGTCCGGACAGTGGTAGCACAGATACGCAGTATTTT | CASSPDSGSTDTQYF
- | TRBJ1-2 | many | TRBV6-1 | TGTGCCAGCAAAGGGGCATTTCGGGGAGGCTATGGCTACACCTTC | CASKGAFRGGYGYTF
TRBD2 | TRBJ2-3 | many | TRBV29-1 | TGCAGCGTCACTAGCGGACCTAGCACAGATACGCAGTATTTT | CSVTSGPSTDTQYF
TRBD2 | TRBJ2-1 | - | TRBV7-2 | TGTGCCAGCAGCTTAGAAGCGGGAGTATACAATGAGCAGTTCTTC | CASSLEAGVYNEQFF
- | TRBJ1-5 | few | TRBV20-1 | TGCAGTGCTTTCCCGGGGGGTGGCAATCAGCCCCAGCATTTT | CSAFPGGGNQPQHF
- | TRBJ2-1 | many | TRBV20-1 | TGCAGTGCTAGAGGTTTCGGCGGGACTCTCAATGAGCAGTTCTTC | CSARGFGGTLNEQFF
- | TRBJ1-1 | once | TRBV29-1 | TGCAGCGTTGAAATCGACTTTTGGGCTTTCTTT | CSVEIDFWAFF
TRBD1 | TRBJ1-2 | many | TRBV3-1 | TGTGCCAGCAGCCACTGGTCGGACAGGGGAGGCTACACCTTC | CASSHWSDRGGYTF
TRBD2 | TRBJ2-1 | many | TRBV28 | TGTGCCAGCAGTTTTAGACTAGCGGACAATGAGCAGTTCTTC | CASSFRLADNEQFF
- | TRBJ2-4 | - | TRBV7-9 | TGTGCCAGCAGCTTCGCAGGGGTGGGCAAAAACATTCAGTACTTC | CASSFAGVGKNIQYF
- | TRBJ2-7 | many | TRBV2 | TGTGCCAGCAGTGAAATCGGGAGAGGCGAGCAGTACTTC | CASSEIGRGEQYF
TRBD2 | TRBJ2-7 | many | TRBV20-1 | TGCAGTGCCTGGCCCACTAGCGGGAGGTTCGAGCAGTACTTC | CSAWPTSGRFEQYF